This T cell receptor (beta chain) was retrieved from a study of blood T cell repertoires in COVID-19. Looking at the study overall: Samples taken during acute and convalescent COVID-19 were collected in the United States, Italy and Spain.

In the source study's methods: Reference gene primer amplification gave estimated nucleated cell counts. Only in-frame clones appear in the TCRdb table, and some are missing; sequencing was by immunoSEQ multiplex PCR. Clone size and V and J calls were adopted from that table, with D and trimming inferred from the DNA. The profile shows over 120,000 clones, approximately 90% of them singletons. The receptor was derived from a man aged 60-69 years with active or convalescent COVID-19. Sequencing input: peripheral blood.

CDR3 region: CASSYGAVETQYF. CDR3 bases: TGTGCCAGCAGTTACGGGGCGGTCGAGACCCAGTACTTC. V usage is TRBV6-2 or TRBV6-3 and J usage is TRBJ2-5, with TRBD1 as a possible D gene (5 bases). In germline, CDR1 is MNHEY, CDR2 SVGEGT. The V and J ends lost 2 bases and 5 bases respectively, with 9 bases between them. This CDR3 contains 13 residues.